A single sample is the source of the 25 T cell receptor beta chains below, sequenced in a study of blood T cell repertoires in COVID-19. Data came from immunoSEQ multiplex PCR; TCRdb stores just in-frame clones and leaves some out. The sample yields roughly 22,000 clones, around 86% seen once. Sequences were obtained from peripheral blood. The receptors here all came from a human donor in a cohort sampled during active COVID-19.

This clone was counted a few times. The chain carries TRBV9 and TRBJ2-7; 8 nucleotides match TRBD1. Germline values: CDR1 SGDLS, CDR2 YYNGEE. The CDR3 contains 14 residues. The J segment lost 5 bases and the V segment lost 0 bases, leaving 4 bases of the junction unmatched. The CDR3 DNA follows: TGTGCCAGCAGCGTAGCAGGACAGGGCCACGAGCAGTACTTC. Amino acid sequence: CASSVAGQGHEQYF.

The genes are TRBV28 and TRBJ1-5; possibly TRBD1 for D (5 bases). V lost 7 bases and J lost 1, with 23 bases in between. CDR1 and CDR2 (germline): MDHEN, SYDVKM. This CDR3 is 18 amino acids long. CDR3 bases: TGTGCCAGCACTCACTCTAGACAGTACTATTTCAGCAATCAGCCCCAGCATTTT. It translates to CASTHSRQYYFSNQPQHF. The full variable domain, completed using reference TRBV28 and TRBJ1-5, is DVKVTQSSRYLVKRTGEKVFLECVQDMDHENMFWYRQDPGLGLRLIYFSYDVKMKEKGDIPEGYSVSREKKERFSLILESASTNQTSMYLCASTHSRQYYFSNQPQHFGDGTRLSIL.

The sample holds a few counts of this clone. This CDR3 reads CASSLGSGVEQYF. The CDR3 nucleotides read TGTGCCAGCAGTTTAGGTTCCGGGGTCGAGCAGTACTTC. This rearrangement joins TRBV28 to TRBJ2-7, with a tentative D call TRBD2 (5 bases). V was cut by 2 bases and J by 6 bases, with 11 bases left in between. CDR1 is MDHEN, CDR2 SYDVKM, per germline. This CDR3 is 13 amino acids long.

The gene calls are TRBV6-2 or TRBV6-3 and TRBJ2-3; 7 bases match TRBD1. The CDR3 loop spans 14 amino acids. V lost 0 bases to trimming and J lost 8 bases; unmatched junction nucleotides: 5. CDR1 is MNHEY, CDR2 SVGEGT, per germline. Here the CDR3 reads CASSYSRGHGTQYF. The CDR3 DNA follows: TGTGCCAGCAGTTACTCGAGGGGGCACGGTACGCAGTATTTT.

The chain recombines TRBV7-9 with TRBJ1-3; TRBD1 is a possible D gene (6 bases). Trimming pared 5 bases from V and 4 bases from J, leaving 15 bases between. CDR1 and CDR2 from the germline V gene are SEHNR and FQNEAQ (reference sequence). The CDR3 totals 15 residues. This CDR3 is CASSPSGGSGNTIYF. Here the CDR3 DNA reads TGTGCCAGCAGCCCTTCGGGGGGCTCCGGAAACACCATATATTTT.

The V gene is TRBV28, the J gene TRBJ2-2; 10 nucleotides line up with TRBD2. The V gene end was trimmed by 8 bases and the J gene end by 7 bases; junction bases not matched to a gene: 13. Germline CDR1 and CDR2: MDHEN and SYDVKM. The CDR3 contains 16 residues. CDR3 region: CASHEGASGRGGELFF. CDR3 in DNA: TGTGCCAGCCATGAGGGGGCCAGCGGGAGGGGCGGGGAGCTGTTTTTT.

The chain recombines TRBV11-3 with TRBJ2-2, with a possible D match to TRBD2 (5 bases). CDR3 length equals 15 residues. Germline V gene sequence: CDR1 SGHNT, CDR2 YENEEA. V was shortened by 3 bases and J by 1 base, with 9 bases between the two germline ends. The chain's CDR3 is CASSFGGGNTGELFF. For the CDR3, the DNA is TGTGCCAGCAGCTTTGGAGGCGGGAACACCGGGGAGCTGTTTTTT.

The chain carries TRBV5-4 and TRBJ2-3; D might be TRBD1 or TRBD2, each matching 6 bases. The V gene lost 4 bases and the J gene lost 1 base, with 13 bases spanning the gap. The CDR3 has 15 amino acids. Germline-derived CDR1 and CDR2 are SGHNT and YYREEE (reference sequence). The CDR3 loop reads CASSLGGPGTDTQYF. CDR3 sequence (DNA): TGTGCCAGCAGCCTGGGGGGCCCTGGCACAGATACGCAGTATTTT.

This clone is labeled as medium-sized (0.01 to 0.1%). The gene calls are TRBV11-2 and TRBJ1-1, with D hard to call. The CDR3 runs 13 residues. CDR1 is SGHAT, CDR2 FQNNGV, per germline. The V end was cut by 5 bases, the J end by 7 bases, with 14 bases between. CDR3 region: CASSRVGAYEAFF. As DNA, the CDR3 is TGTGCCAGCAGCCGGGTTGGCGCCTATGAAGCTTTCTTT.

V and J are TRBV3-1 (or the pseudogene TRBV3-2) and TRBJ2-5, with D tentatively TRBD1 (6 bases). Trimming removed 2 bases from V and 1 base from J, with 8 bases in between. The CDR3 contains 14 residues. Germline V gives CDR1 LGHDT, CDR2 YNNKEL (reference sequence). The CDR3 nucleotides read TGTGCCAGCAGCCAAACAGGGATCCAAGAGACCCAGTACTTC. Amino acids: CASSQTGIQETQYF.

This chain links TRBV27 with TRBJ1-4; 9 bases line up with TRBD1. CDR3 length: 16 amino acids. CDR1 is MNHEY and CDR2 is SMNVEV in the germline V gene (reference sequence). V gave up 6 bases and J gave up 5 bases; unmatched junction bases: 10. In DNA, the CDR3 is TGTGCCAGCAGCAATCGCGGGACAGGGTTAAATGAAAAACTGTTTTTT. This encodes CASSNRGTGLNEKLFF.

The V gene is TRBV25-1, the J gene TRBJ2-5, with a weak D call TRBD1 (5 bases). CDR3 length equals 13 residues. CDR1 and CDR2 (germline): MGHDK, SYGVNS. The V gene lost 2 bases and the J gene lost 5 bases, with 9 bases spanning the gap. The CDR3 DNA follows: TGTGCCAGCAGTGAAGGGGCAGTTGAGACCCAGTACTTC. Translation: CASSEGAVETQYF.

The CDR3 region is CASSLTRGTGGNEQFF. Here the CDR3 DNA reads TGTGCCAGCAGTTTAACCCGCGGGACAGGGGGCAATGAGCAGTTCTTC. The V call is TRBV5-5, the J call TRBJ2-1, with TRBD1 matching 11 bases. CDR1 and CDR2 from the germline V gene are SGHKS and YYEKEE (reference sequence). Unmatched junction bases numbered 10, after V lost 5 bases and J lost 6 bases. The CDR3 sequence is 16 residues long.

The chain recombines TRBV19 with TRBJ2-7, with TRBD1 identical over 8 bases. Germline V gene data show CDR1 as LNHDA and CDR2 as SQIVND (reference sequence). CDR3 length equals 14 residues. With V trimmed by 10 bases and J by 5 bases, 13 bases remained unmatched. The CDR3 DNA reads TGTGCCACTAAACAGGGGGTAAAAGTCCACGAGCAGTACTTC. Translation gives CATKQGVKVHEQYF.

The V and J genes are TRBV14 and TRBJ2-4, with no clear D. The V end lost 4 bases, the J end lost 13 bases, and 14 bases lay between the germline ends. The CDR3 runs to 12 residues. The germline V gene has CDR1 SGHDN and CDR2 FVKESK. CDR3 in amino acids: CASSPHSRVQYF. The CDR3 DNA follows: TGTGCCAGCAGCCCCCACTCGCGCGTACAGTACTTC.

The V gene is TRBV14, the J gene TRBJ1-2; tentative D call: TRBD1 (6 bases). CDR3 length: 12 amino acids. The V and J ends lost 8 bases and 4 bases respectively, with 11 bases between them. Germline assignment: CDR1 SGHDN and CDR2 FVKESK. The CDR3 protein is CASGSGVYGYTF. CDR3 sequence (DNA): TGTGCCAGCGGGTCAGGGGTCTATGGCTACACCTTC.

The gene calls are TRBV6-5 and TRBJ1-1; D gene ambiguous. The germline gives CDR1 MNHEY, CDR2 SVGAGI. V lost 11 bases and J 4 bases, leaving 8 bases between the germline ends. The CDR3 runs 10 residues. DNA for the CDR3: TGTGCCGGCCGGGGCACTGAAGCTTTCTTT. Translated: CAGRGTEAFF.

This clone is medium-sized (0.01 to 0.1%) in the sample. The chain recombines TRBV29-1 with TRBJ2-2, with TRBD2 identical over 10 bases. The CDR3 contains 14 residues. V was clipped by 4 bases and J by 1 base; unmatched bases: 0. Germline values: CDR1 SQVTM, CDR2 ANQGSEA. This CDR3 is CSVGTSGNTGELFF. The CDR3 bases are TGCAGCGTTGGGACTAGCGGGAACACCGGGGAGCTGTTTTTT.

The chain is built from TRBV7-6 and TRBJ1-6, with D maybe TRBD1 (5 bases). V was pared by 4 bases and J by 10 bases, with 17 bases between. Germline assignment: CDR1 SGHVS and CDR2 FNYEAQ. The CDR3 totals 15 residues. CDR3 bases: TGTGCCAGCAGCTCGTCCTGGGGGGGAGAATCACCCCTCCACTTT. It codes for CASSSSWGGESPLHF. Full variable domain (outside the CDR3, taken from reference TRBV7-6 and TRBJ1-6): GAGVSQSPRYKVTKRGQDVALRCDPISGHVSLYWYRQALGQGPEFLTYFNYEAQQDKSGLPNDRFSAERPEGSISTLTIQRTEQRDSAMYRCASSSSWGGESPLHFGNGTRLTVT.

The rearrangement uses TRBV29-1 and TRBJ1-2; D not certain. Per germline, CDR1 SQVTM and CDR2 ANQGSEA. The V end was cut by 1 base, the J end by 0 bases, with 12 bases between. This CDR3 has 15 residues. The CDR3 region is CSVEGGVSTNYGYTF. The DNA of the CDR3 is TGCAGCGTTGAAGGAGGAGTCAGCACTAACTATGGCTACACCTTC.

The DNA of the CDR3 is TGTGCCAGCAGCCAAGAATTGGAGAGGGGGCGTCGTTCACCCCTCCACTTT. It codes for CASSQELERGRRSPLHF. V gene TRBV14 combines with J gene TRBJ1-6; TRBD1 agrees at 7 bases. This CDR3 contains 17 residues. Germline V gene lookup returns CDR1 SGHDN and CDR2 FVKESK. The trim removed 0 bases at V and 9 bases at J, leaving 11 bases unmatched.

The chain couples TRBV11-2 to TRBJ2-1; D not certain. CDR1 and CDR2 (germline): SGHAT, FQNNGV. V lost 2 bases to trimming and J lost 0 bases, with 17 bases between them. CDR3 length: 18 residues. The CDR3 is CASSLKASSRSSYNEQFF. The DNA of the CDR3 is TGTGCCAGCAGCTTAAAGGCCAGTAGCCGTAGCTCCTACAATGAGCAGTTCTTC.

The chain employs TRBV12-3 or TRBV12-4 and TRBJ1-2, with a weak D call TRBD1 (5 bases). Trimming took off 10 bases at V and 4 bases at J, with 16 bases between the two ends. The CDR3 loop spans 13 amino acids. CDR3 in amino acids: CAMARGGVYGYTF. The CDR3, as DNA: TGTGCCATGGCTCGGGGGGGAGTCTATGGCTACACCTTC.

This chain uses TRBV11-2 with TRBJ1-6, with 8 bases lining up with TRBD1. Unmatched junction bases numbered 8, after V lost 5 bases and J lost 5 bases. The V gene's germline CDR1 is SGHAT and CDR2 FQNNGV. CDR3 size: 16 residues. Written as DNA, the CDR3 is TGTGCCAGCAGCCAACGGGGGACAGGCAATAATTCACCCCTCCACTTT. This sequence encodes CASSQRGTGNNSPLHF.

The V call is TRBV4-3, the J call TRBJ2-3; D call uncertain. This CDR3 spans 16 amino acids. Trimming left V 0 bases short and J 5 bases short, with 15 bases between. The germline V gene has CDR1 LGHNA and CDR2 YSLEER. CDR3 coding DNA: TGCGCCAGCAGCCAAGATGCCGGCCCGAGAGGAGATACGCAGTATTTT. This encodes CASSQDAGPRGDTQYF.